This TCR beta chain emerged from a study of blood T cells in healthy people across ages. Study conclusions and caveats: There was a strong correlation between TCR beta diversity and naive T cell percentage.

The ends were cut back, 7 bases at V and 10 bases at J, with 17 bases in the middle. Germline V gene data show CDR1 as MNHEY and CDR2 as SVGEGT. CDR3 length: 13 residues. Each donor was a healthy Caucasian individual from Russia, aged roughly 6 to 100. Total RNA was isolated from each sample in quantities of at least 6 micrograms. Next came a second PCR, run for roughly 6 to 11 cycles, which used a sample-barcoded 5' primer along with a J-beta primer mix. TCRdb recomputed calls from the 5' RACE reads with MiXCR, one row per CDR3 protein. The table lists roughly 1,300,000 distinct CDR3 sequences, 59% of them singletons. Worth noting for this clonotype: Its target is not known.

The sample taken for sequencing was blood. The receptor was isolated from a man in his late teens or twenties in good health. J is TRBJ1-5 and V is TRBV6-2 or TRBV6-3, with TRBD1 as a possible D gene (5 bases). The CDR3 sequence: CASNDKTVYPQHF. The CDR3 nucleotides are TGTGCCAGCAACGACAAGACAGTCTACCCCCAGCATTTT.